This T cell receptor (beta chain) originates from a study of shared clonotypes between healthy human individuals. Overall study context: A donor's plate count was three for CD4 naive and three for CD4 memory; CD8 naive had two and CD8 memory one. Study-wide results and limits: Among several donors, approximately 5% of naive CD4 clonotypes were found in common.

The CDR3 runs 15 residues. Germline trimming cut 4 bases from V and 3 bases from J; bases unmatched to any gene: 3. Germline V CDR1 and CDR2: SGHTA, FQGTGA. At the deep level, the assay was run. TCRdb's table, derived via immunoSEQ multiplex PCR, lists solely in-frame clones and lacks some. This sample yields 950,000 to 1,100,000 clones, of which roughly 74% are seen a single time; 0.5% to 0.65% belongs to the top ten. For this clone: Its antigen is as yet unknown. This sample also contains other DNA sequences that code for the same CDR3.

The receptor comes from a man between 18 and 29 years old in good health. Some clones in this sample may be carry-over from other donors' samples. Sequencing was carried out using memory CD4+ T cells from PBMCs. The subset here: CD45RA-negative fraction. The chain is built from TRBV7-3 and TRBJ2-4, with 10 bases matching TRBD1. The CDR3, as DNA: TGTGCCAGCAGCTCCGGACAGGGGGGCAAAAACATTCAGTACTTC. Its translation: CASSSGQGGKNIQYF.